This paragraph covers one TCR beta chain sequence. Its antigen remains unknown. This sample was taken from a study of T cells after posttransplantation cyclophosphamide. Germline V gene sequence: CDR1 MDHEN, CDR2 SYDVKM. V was pared by 8 bases and J by 15 bases, with 5 bases of the junction left unmatched. The CDR3 is 11 amino acids. General study points: TRB clonality was highly associated with recipient CMV seropositivity and reactivation. Later blood repertoires were often dominated by clones from the donor CD8+ memory compartment. TRB overlap between skin or GI tissue T cells and blood was limited.

The repertoire was sequenced with immunoSEQ multiplex PCR; TCRdb's copy has only in-frame clones and lacks some. The sample holds 19,000 or so clones, approximately 86% seen once. Methotrexate plus calcineurin inhibitor accompanied controls' myeloablative marrow transplants; sampling was 1 year later. This clonotype was sampled from a female patient between 30 and 40 years old who received an allogeneic stem cell transplant from an unrelated donor, was CMV-positive, and had acute and chronic GVHD. Some of the T cells might come from the graft donor. V usage is TRBV28 and J usage is TRBJ2-1, with 12 bases aligning to TRBD2. The source material was PBMCs, sampled around 53 weeks after allogeneic stem cell transplant with calcineurin inhibitor and methotrexate. The CDR3 region has the DNA TGTGCCAGCGGGAGACTAGCGGGAGTGTTCTTC. Its protein product is CASGRLAGVFF.